This entry is about one T cell receptor (beta chain). Its cognate antigen is unknown. Lacking the conserved final phenylalanine or tryptophan, this CDR3 likely reflects a read error. Each sample used roughly 600 ng of genomic DNA from bulk tumor tissue. Primary tumors were biopsied several times each, far apart, intraoperatively. Enrolled patients presented with newly diagnosed, previously untreated non-small cell lung cancer and underwent curative surgery. The donors were patients with newly diagnosed non-small cell lung cancer undergoing curative-intent surgery. The sample belongs to a study of immune heterogeneity within non-small cell lung tumors. The study, taken as a whole, reports: With an R of approximately 0.34, local T-cell clonality correlated moderately but significantly with local tumor mutational burden. Dominant CDR3 beta clonotypes repeated across a patient's tumor loci, while different loci held unique high-frequency clones. Individual patients had largely distinct high-frequency T-cell receptor beta clonotypes.

Multiplex PCR was performed with 32 V and 13 J primers, and it amplified TCR beta CDR3. In TCRdb, the multiplex PCR reads were re-called with MiXCR into one record per CDR3 protein. The table records about 21,000 distinct CDR3 sequences, around 26% of them present only once. This CDR3 has 15 amino acids. Trimming cost V 4 bases and J 4 bases; bases outside gene matches: 8. CDR1 is SGHKS and CDR2 is YYEKEE in the germline V gene (reference sequence). This TCR came from a man aged 35 to 55 with non-small cell lung cancer. The sequencing sample was made of lung tumor tissue. V usage is TRBV5-5 and J usage is TRBJ2-7, with 10 nucleotides matching TRBD1. DNA for the CDR3: TGTGCCAGCAGCGAGGGGACAGGGGTTTCATACGAGCAGTACCTC. It is translated as CASSEGTGVSYEQYL.